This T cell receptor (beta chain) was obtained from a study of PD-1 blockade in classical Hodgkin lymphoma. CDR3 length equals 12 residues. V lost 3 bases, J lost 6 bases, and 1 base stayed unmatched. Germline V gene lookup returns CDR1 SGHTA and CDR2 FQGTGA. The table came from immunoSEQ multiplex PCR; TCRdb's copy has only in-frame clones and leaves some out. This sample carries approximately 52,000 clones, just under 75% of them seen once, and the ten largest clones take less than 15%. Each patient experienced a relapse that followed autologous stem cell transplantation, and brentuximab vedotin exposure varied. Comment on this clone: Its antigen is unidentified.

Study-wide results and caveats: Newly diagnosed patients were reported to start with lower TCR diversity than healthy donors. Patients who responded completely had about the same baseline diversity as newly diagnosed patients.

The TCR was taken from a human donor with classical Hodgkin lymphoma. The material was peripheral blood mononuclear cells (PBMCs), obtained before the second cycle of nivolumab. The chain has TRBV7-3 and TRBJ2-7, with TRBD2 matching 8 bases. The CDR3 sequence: CASSLGLGEQYF. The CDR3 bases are TGTGCCAGCAGCTTGGGACTAGGCGAGCAGTACTTC.